Sequencing of this T cell receptor beta chain was carried out in a study of a mutant IDH1 vaccine in newly diagnosed glioma. Trimming removed 4 bases from V and 4 bases from J; junction bases left unmatched: 4. The CDR3 consists of 13 residues. In germline, CDR1 is SQVTM, CDR2 ANQGSEA. The protocol was immunoSEQ multiplex PCR, while the TCRdb copy is restricted to in-frame clones and leaves out a portion. The sample includes over 80,000 clones, 80% to 90% of them seen just once. As for time point: baseline, week 1 (first vaccination visit). Treatment denoted: pre-vaccination baseline after standard-of-care therapy.

The receptor's source is a woman aged 45-65 years with glioma. The sequencing here drew on PBMCs, taken from a glioma patient treated with radiotherapy, temozolomide or both. The J gene is TRBJ2-7, the V gene TRBV29-1, with 10 bases lining up with TRBD2. The CDR3 loop is CSVVGLAAYEQYF. The CDR3 DNA reads TGCAGCGTTGTAGGACTAGCGGCTTACGAGCAGTACTTC.